This TCR beta chain came from a study of shared clonotypes between healthy human individuals. Study observations and caveats: Naive subsets generally exceeded memory subsets in estimated richness.

Losses at the gene ends were 4 bases for V and 5 bases for J; bases not matched to a gene: 11. There are 16 residues in the CDR3. Germline V gene data show CDR1 as SGHTA and CDR2 as FQGTGA. Assay used: immunoSEQ multiplex PCR; TCRdb lists only in-frame clones, some missing. The sample contains about 380,000 clones, about 97% of which appear only once. This clone was seen a single time. Antigen unknown. The rearrangement joins TRBV7-3 to TRBJ2-5; 9 bases are shared with TRBD2. This sequence was found in a man aged 25 to 40 in good health. Material: memory CD8+ T cells sorted from blood. Subset meaning: CD45RO+ cells pooled with CCR7-negative TemRA cells. CDR3 sequence (DNA): TGTGCCAGCAGCTATAGCGGGAGAATTGGGGTGGAGACCCAGTACTTC. Translated, it gives CASSYSGRIGVETQYF. Full variable domain (remainder filled in from reference TRBV7-3 and TRBJ2-5): GAGVSQTPSNKVTEKGKYVELRCDPISGHTALYWYRQSLGQGPEFLIYFQGTGAADDSGLPNDRFFAVRPEGSVSTLKIQRTERGDSAVYLCASSYSGRIGVETQYFGPGTRLLVL.